The subject of this entry is one T cell receptor beta chain. Selected positively for CCR7 and CD45RO-negative, naive CD8 cells excluded terminally differentiated effector memory CD45RA+ cells. This record belongs to a study of shared clonotypes between healthy human individuals. The method was immunoSEQ multiplex PCR; TCRdb's version includes in-frame clones alone and lacks a portion of them. The table records hundreds of thousands of clones, roughly 98% of them present only once. The germline V gene has CDR1 MGHRA and CDR2 YSYEKL. The CDR3 is 15 amino acids. V shed 6 bases, J shed 2 bases, and the junction held 9 bases outside the gene matches.

The sample taken for sequencing was naive CD8+ T cells sorted from blood. The chain recombines TRBV4-1 with TRBJ2-7; the match to TRBD2 covers 8 bases. The TCR sequence derives from a young man in good health. DNA of the CDR3: TGCGCCAGCAGTCAGTCACTAGCGGCCGCCTACGAGCAGTACTTC. Translated, it gives CASSQSLAAAYEQYF.